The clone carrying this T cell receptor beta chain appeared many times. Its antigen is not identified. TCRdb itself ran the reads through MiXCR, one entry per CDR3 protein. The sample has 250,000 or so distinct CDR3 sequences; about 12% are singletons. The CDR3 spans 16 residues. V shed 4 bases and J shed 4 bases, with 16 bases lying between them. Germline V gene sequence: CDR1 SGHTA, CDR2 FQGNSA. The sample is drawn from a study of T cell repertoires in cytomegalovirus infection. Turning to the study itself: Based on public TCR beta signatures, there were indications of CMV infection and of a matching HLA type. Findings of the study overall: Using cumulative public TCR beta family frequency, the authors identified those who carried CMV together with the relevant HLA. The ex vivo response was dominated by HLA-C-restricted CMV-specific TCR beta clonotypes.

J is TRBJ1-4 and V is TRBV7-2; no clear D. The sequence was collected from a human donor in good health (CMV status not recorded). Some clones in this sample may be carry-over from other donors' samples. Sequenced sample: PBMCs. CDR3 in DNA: TGTGCCAGCAGCTCACGACGGACGGCCGATAATGAAAAACTGTTTTTT. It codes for CASSSRRTADNEKLFF.